This TCR beta chain is drawn from a study of blood T cell repertoires in COVID-19. Across the whole study: Cohort 3 donors were reported recovered after two negative PCRs, clearance, or symptom resolution. Sources were T cells, B-cell-depleted T cells, or PBMCs; the material itself was cDNA or gDNA.

Methods used by the authors: The assay estimated nucleated cells by amplifying reference gene primers. Produced via immunoSEQ multiplex PCR; TCRdb's table is partial and in-frame only. The V and J calls and clone size come from that table; D and trimming were worked out from the DNA. The sample carries approximately 190,000 clones, roughly 86% recorded once. The CDR3 spans 13 residues. CDR1 and CDR2 from the germline V gene are SQVTM and ANQGSEA. The trim removed 7 bases at V and 2 bases at J, leaving 4 bases unmatched. Residents of about 25 US areas, aged about 18 to 89 years, made up the participants.

The chain couples TRBV29-1 to TRBJ1-2, with TRBD1 matching 10 bases. Material: PBMCs or T cells enriched from blood (not recorded which). This clonotype was obtained from a middle-aged woman in a cohort exposed to, infected with or recovered from COVID-19 (not recorded which). CDR3: CSAGTGDNYGYTF. The CDR3 nucleotides are TGCAGCGCCGGGACAGGGGACAACTATGGCTACACCTTC.